Below, 18 T cell receptor beta chains from the same sample are listed, as sequenced in a study of blood T cell repertoires in COVID-19 (dated by TCRdb to about 2020). The library was built by means of the immunoSEQ multiplex PCR assay. TCRdb re-hosts the immuneACCESS table, in-frame sequences only. Its copies lack some clones; in the studies checked, an unresolved V gene accounts for under half of them, and the cause for the rest is not known. The sample has a few hundred thousand clones on record, roughly 84% of them singletons. Under 3% of the sample is held by the ten biggest clonotypes. Sequenced material: PBMCs or T cells enriched from blood (not recorded which). Source of these receptors: a woman in her 30s who had recovered from COVID-19.

The rearrangement joins TRBV18 to TRBJ2-1; 10 bases fit TRBD2. Per germline, CDR1 KGHSH and CDR2 LQKENI. V lost 3 bases to trimming and J lost 1 base; unmatched junction nucleotides: 6. The length of the CDR3 is 17 residues. CDR3 residues: CASSPPSGSISYNEQFF. The CDR3 DNA sequence: TGTGCCAGCTCACCCCCTAGCGGGAGTATTTCCTACAATGAGCAGTTCTTC.

The chain couples TRBV9 to TRBJ2-1, with 10 nucleotides matching TRBD2. CDR1 is SGDLS, CDR2 YYNGEE, per germline. CDR3 length: 15 amino acids. After removal of 6 bases from V and 4 bases from J, the junction contained 7 bases not matched to a gene. DNA for the CDR3: TGTGCCAGCACCCCGAGCGGGGGGGATTACAATGAGCAGTTCTTC. It encodes CASTPSGGDYNEQFF.

This chain connects TRBV27 to TRBJ1-3, with 9 bases fitting TRBD1. Trimming cost V 5 bases and J 1 base; bases outside gene matches: 18. CDR1 is MNHEY and CDR2 is SMNVEV in the germline V gene (reference sequence). The CDR3 has 20 residues. CDR3 in amino acids: CASSPPRDRERNGSGNTIYF. CDR3 DNA: TGTGCCAGCAGTCCCCCCAGGGACAGGGAAAGGAACGGTTCTGGAAACACCATATATTTT.

The DNA for the CDR3 is TGTGCCAGCAGCGTAGCTACGGAGGGATTCTACAATGAGCAGTTCTTC. This encodes CASSVATEGFYNEQFF. V and J are TRBV9 and TRBJ2-1, with D possibly matching TRBD2 (6 bases). The germline V and J ends were trimmed by 0 bases and 3 bases, with 13 bases remaining between them. This CDR3 spans 16 amino acids. CDR1 SGDLS and CDR2 YYNGEE come from the germline V gene.

The chain carries TRBV5-1 and TRBJ1-3, with D possibly matching TRBD1 (6 bases). Trimming took off 4 bases at V and 0 bases at J, with 14 bases between the two ends. The CDR3 totals 16 residues. The germline gives CDR1 SGHRS, CDR2 YFSETQ. The CDR3 coding sequence is TGCGCCAGCAGCACAACAGGGCCCAACTCTGGAAACACCATATATTTT. Translating gives CASSTTGPNSGNTIYF.

The chain combines TRBV5-1 with TRBJ1-2; D remains ambiguous. The CDR3 spans 12 residues. In germline, CDR1 is SGHRS, CDR2 YFSETQ. V was trimmed by 0 bases and J by 8 bases, leaving 8 bases between them. The CDR3 loop is CASSLDEYGYTF. In DNA, the CDR3 is TGCGCCAGCAGCTTGGACGAGTACGGCTACACCTTC.

This chain links TRBV10-3 with TRBJ1-2, with no clear D. V lost 6 bases and J lost 4, with 12 bases in between. Germline lookup yields CDR1 ENHRY and CDR2 SYGVKD. This CDR3 is built from 13 residues. CDR3 residues: CAISGVGTYGYTF. Here the CDR3 DNA reads TGTGCCATCAGCGGGGTGGGTACCTATGGCTACACCTTC.

V usage is TRBV7-9 and J usage is TRBJ2-7, with 8 bases identical to TRBD1. Germline values: CDR1 SEHNR, CDR2 FQNEAQ (reference sequence). This CDR3 comprises 15 residues. With 5 bases clipped from V and 0 bases from J, the junction kept 6 bases outside the gene matches. The CDR3 reads CASSPGQGPSYEQYF. CDR3 nucleotide sequence: TGTGCCAGCAGCCCCGGACAGGGTCCCTCCTACGAGCAGTACTTC.

The genes are TRBV2 and TRBJ2-1; 10 bases agree with TRBD1. This CDR3 region has 14 residues. Germline lookup yields CDR1 SNHLY and CDR2 FYNNEI. The ends lost 7 bases at V and 3 bases at J; junction bases unmatched: 3. The CDR3 coding sequence is TGTGCCAGCACCGGGACAGGGGTCTACAATGAGCAGTTCTTC. This gives the protein CASTGTGVYNEQFF.

This chain joins TRBV19 and TRBJ1-5; D is possibly TRBD1 (5 bases). CDR1 and CDR2 (germline): LNHDA, SQIVND (reference sequence). Trimming pared 3 bases from V and 2 bases from J, leaving 11 bases between. CDR3 length equals 15 residues. The CDR3 spells CASSISIGGNQPQHF. The CDR3 nucleotides read TGTGCCAGTAGTATTTCGATAGGGGGCAATCAGCCCCAGCATTTT.

J is TRBJ1-4 and V is TRBV5-1; D may be TRBD1 (5 bases). CDR1 is SGHRS, CDR2 YFSETQ, per germline. V was cut by 2 bases and J by 6 bases, with 20 bases left in between. CDR3 size: 17 residues. The CDR3 nucleotides read TGCGCCAGCAGCTTATCAGGGCGGCTATACCCGTATGAAAAACTGTTTTTT. Amino acids: CASSLSGRLYPYEKLFF.

The CDR3 reads CASSQDDRSVNEKLFF. CDR3 DNA sequence: TGTGCCAGCAGCCAGGATGACAGGTCGGTTAATGAAAAACTGTTTTTT. The rearrangement links TRBV4-2 to TRBJ1-4, with D perhaps TRBD1 (6 bases). V was trimmed by 3 bases and J by 4 bases, leaving 15 bases between them. CDR1 and CDR2 from the germline V gene are LGHNA and YNFKEQ. CDR3 length: 16 residues.

This clone has only one observation. The chain couples TRBV18 to TRBJ1-1; D is uncertain. The CDR3 contains 14 residues. Germline V gene sequence: CDR1 KGHSH, CDR2 LQKENI. The V end lost 6 bases, the J end lost 0 bases, and 11 bases lay between the germline ends. The CDR3 reads CASSPYSLNTEAFF. DNA of the CDR3: TGTGCCAGCTCCCCATACAGTTTGAACACTGAAGCTTTCTTT.

The chain employs TRBV4-1 and TRBJ2-3, with 9 positions matching TRBD2. The V gene end was trimmed by 3 bases and the J gene end by 2 bases; junction bases not matched to a gene: 12. Germline V gives CDR1 MGHRA, CDR2 YSYEKL. The CDR3 covers 18 residues. The DNA of the CDR3 is TGCGCCAGCAGCCAGGAGGCTAGTAGCGGGGGATTCACAGATACGCAGTATTTT. Translating gives CASSQEASSGGFTDTQYF.

This chain links TRBV3-1 (or the pseudogene TRBV3-2) with TRBJ2-1; a weak D match, TRBD2 (5 bases). CDR3 length: 12 amino acids. V was cut by 8 bases and J by 7 bases, with 12 bases left in between. CDR1 and CDR2 (germline): LGHDT, YNNKEL (reference sequence). The CDR3 here is CASGEMKNEQFF. The CDR3 DNA is TGTGCCAGCGGGGAGATGAAGAATGAGCAGTTCTTC.

The chain has TRBV27 and TRBJ1-2; D gene unclear. V was trimmed by 7 bases and J by 6 bases, leaving 12 bases between them. This CDR3 is 12 amino acids long. CDR1 MNHEY and CDR2 SMNVEV come from the germline V gene (reference sequence). This CDR3 reads CASKGGGNGYTF. CDR3 coding DNA: TGTGCCAGCAAAGGAGGAGGTAATGGCTACACCTTC.

The chain employs TRBV7-2 and TRBJ2-1; TRBD2 matches at 8 bases. CDR3 size: 16 residues. V gave up 5 bases and J gave up 1 base; unmatched junction bases: 7. The germline V gene has CDR1 SGHTA and CDR2 FQGNSA. CDR3 nucleotide sequence: TGTGCCAGCAGCGTTAGCGGGATCCGTTCCTACAATGAGCAGTTCTTC. It yields the protein CASSVSGIRSYNEQFF.

The rearrangement uses TRBV28 and TRBJ2-5; TRBD2 aligns across 7 bases. CDR3 length equals 17 residues. In germline, CDR1 is MDHEN, CDR2 SYDVKM. V lost 6 bases to trimming and J lost 0 bases; unmatched junction nucleotides: 13. In DNA form, the CDR3 reads TGTGCCAGCAGCCGACTAGCAAGGCAAAGGTACCAAGAGACCCAGTACTTC. Translated: CASSRLARQRYQETQYF.